The 18 T cell receptor beta chains below all came from one sample that was sequenced in a study of early T cells in non-severe SARS-CoV-2 infection. Via MiXCR, TCRdb re-called the 5' RACE reads, giving one row per CDR3 protein. The sample has about 90,000 distinct CDR3 sequences, approximately 12% seen once. This material consisted of whole blood, taken at baseline. These receptors came from an adult who was a healthcare worker with PCR-confirmed SARS-CoV-2 infection or an uninfected control (not recorded which).

CDR3 loop: CASSRTDSYEQYF. The DNA for the CDR3 is TGTGCCAGCAGTCGGACGGACTCCTACGAGCAGTACTTC. The rearrangement uses TRBV5-6 and TRBJ2-7; the D is unclear. V was pared by 5 bases and J by 0 bases, with 9 bases between. Per germline, CDR1 SGHDT and CDR2 YYEEEE. This CDR3 has 13 amino acids.

The chain employs TRBV5-5 and TRBJ2-2; maybe TRBD2 (5 bases). The germline V gene has CDR1 SGHKS and CDR2 YYEKEE (reference sequence). This CDR3 has 15 residues. Trimming pared 6 bases from V and 5 bases from J, leaving 17 bases between. This CDR3 reads CASTSWGAETGELFF. The CDR3 region has the DNA TGTGCCAGCACCTCTTGGGGAGCCGAGACCGGGGAGCTGTTTTTT.

The chain's CDR3 is CASSQGLARFNEQFF. The DNA for the CDR3 is TGTGCCAGCAGCCAGGGACTAGCTCGTTTCAATGAGCAGTTCTTC. The chain recombines TRBV7-6 with TRBJ2-1; 9 bases line up with TRBD2. V shed 5 bases and J 6 bases; nucleotides not matched to a gene: 8. Germline CDR1 and CDR2: SGHVS and FNYEAQ. The CDR3 runs to 15 residues.

In this sample, this clonotype turned up a few times. This chain connects TRBV6-5 to TRBJ2-1; D ambiguous. CDR1 and CDR2 (germline): MNHEY, SVGAGI. The length of the CDR3 is 14 residues. With 7 bases removed from V and 5 bases from J, the gap between germline ends came to 15 bases. The CDR3 loop is CASTPSGPNNEQFF. The DNA of the CDR3 is TGTGCCAGCACTCCATCGGGCCCGAACAATGAGCAGTTCTTC.

The sample holds many counts of this clonotype. The chain couples TRBV2 to TRBJ2-6, with D perhaps matching TRBD2 (5 bases). The germline CDR1 and CDR2 sequences are SNHLY and FYNNEI. The length of the CDR3 is 16 residues. Trimming left V 6 bases short and J 1 base short, with 13 bases between. The CDR3 sequence: CASRDKRTSGANVLTF. The CDR3 region has the DNA TGTGCCAGCAGGGATAAGCGGACGTCTGGGGCCAACGTCCTGACTTTC.

This clonotype was counted only a few times. The chain couples TRBV12-3 or TRBV12-4 to TRBJ1-2, with a weak D call TRBD1 (5 bases). Trimming shortened V by 6 bases and J by 5 bases, and 13 bases separated the two germline ends. The CDR3 has 13 residues. CDR3 in amino acids: CASSQGFRYGYTF. The DNA for the CDR3 is TGTGCCAGCAGCCAGGGATTTCGGTATGGCTACACCTTC.

Many counts were recorded for this clonotype. This chain joins TRBV12-3 or TRBV12-4 and TRBJ2-7; TRBD2 might be the D (5 bases). V lost 6 bases and J 1 base, leaving 22 bases between the germline ends. CDR3 length: 17 amino acids. This CDR3 reads CASSPSYERGYSYEQYF. Written as DNA, the CDR3 is TGTGCCAGCAGCCCCTCGTATGAAAGAGGGTATTCCTACGAGCAGTACTTC.

The chain joins TRBV27 to TRBJ2-4; weak D call: TRBD1 (5 bases). CDR1 is MNHEY, CDR2 SMNVEV, per germline (reference sequence). The V end lost 6 bases, the J end lost 8 bases, and 20 bases lay between the germline ends. The CDR3 has 15 amino acids. In DNA form, the CDR3 reads TGTGCCAGCAGCTTAGGGCGGACAAAGCATGACATTCAGTACTTC. Translated: CASSLGRTKHDIQYF.

The rearrangement joins TRBV28 to TRBJ1-1; 8 nucleotides line up with TRBD1. The germline V gene encodes CDR1 MDHEN and CDR2 SYDVKM. The V and J ends lost 5 bases and 4 bases, in that order; junction bases with no gene match: 9. CDR3 length: 15 residues. CDR3 nucleotides: TGTGCCAGCAGTCCAACAGGACAGGGCGGCACTGAAGCTTTCTTT. As protein: CASSPTGQGGTEAFF.

This clonotype showed up just a few times. The chain couples TRBV12-3 or TRBV12-4 to TRBJ2-7; D not resolved. V lost 2 bases to trimming and J lost 6 bases, with 11 bases between them. The CDR3 is made up of 13 amino acids. The CDR3: CASSLIGSSEQYF. The CDR3 DNA reads TGTGCCAGCAGTTTAATTGGGTCTAGCGAGCAGTACTTC.

There are many counts of this clonotype. The chain carries TRBV5-1 and TRBJ2-7; maybe TRBD1 (6 bases). From germline, CDR1 is SGHRS and CDR2 YFSETQ. V shed 4 bases and J shed 0 bases, with 11 bases lying between them. This CDR3 is 14 amino acids long. The CDR3 spells CASSKDSNSYEQYF. CDR3 nucleotides: TGCGCCAGCAGCAAGGACAGTAACTCCTACGAGCAGTACTTC. The variable domain in full, with the rest retrieved from reference TRBV5-1 and TRBJ2-7, is KAGVTQTPRYLIKTRGQQVTLSCSPISGHRSVSWYQQTPGQGLQFLFEYFSETQRNKGNFPGRFSGRQFSNSRSEMNVSTLELGDSALYLCASSKDSNSYEQYFGPGTRLTVT.

This clonotype was counted between two and nine times. This rearrangement joins TRBV14 to TRBJ2-5; 8 nucleotides align to TRBD2. With V trimmed by 1 base and J by 4 bases, 2 bases remained unmatched. This CDR3 has 14 residues. In germline, CDR1 is SGHDN, CDR2 FVKESK. The CDR3 protein is CASSQAGGPETQYF. DNA for the CDR3: TGTGCCAGCAGCCAAGCGGGAGGGCCAGAGACCCAGTACTTC.

A few counts support this clonotype. This rearrangement joins TRBV5-4 to TRBJ1-1; D gene ambiguous. The V gene lost 0 bases and the J gene lost 0 bases, with 12 bases spanning the gap. In germline, CDR1 is SGHNT, CDR2 YYREEE (reference sequence). The length of the CDR3 is 16 residues. Written as DNA, the CDR3 is TGTGCCAGCAGCTTGGAGTTGGCGGCCATGAACACTGAAGCTTTCTTT. This codes for CASSLELAAMNTEAFF.

This clonotype has a handful of counts. The rearrangement links TRBV6-5 to TRBJ2-7; D uncertain. V gave up 6 bases and J gave up 3 bases, with 12 bases separating them. Per germline, CDR1 MNHEY and CDR2 SVGAGI. This CDR3 has 13 residues. As DNA, the CDR3 is TGTGCCAGCAGATCGCCAATCGGCTACGAGCAGTACTTC. Translating gives CASRSPIGYEQYF.

A few counts support this clonotype. The rearrangement joins TRBV7-9 to TRBJ2-6, with 7 bases that match TRBD2. V dropped 2 bases and J dropped 0; count of bases not matched to a gene: 4. In germline, CDR1 is SEHNR, CDR2 FQNEAQ (reference sequence). This CDR3 has 17 residues. This CDR3 reads CASSLTGGNSGANVLTF. The DNA for the CDR3 is TGTGCCAGCAGCTTAACGGGAGGAAACTCTGGGGCCAACGTCCTGACTTTC.

V usage is TRBV5-1 and J usage is TRBJ2-5; 11 bases are a match to TRBD1. The CDR3 loop spans 17 amino acids. After removal of 4 bases from V and 4 bases from J, the junction contained 12 bases not matched to a gene. Per germline, CDR1 SGHRS and CDR2 YFSETQ. The CDR3 reads CASSPRDRGRTRETQYF. The CDR3 DNA sequence: TGCGCCAGCAGCCCCCGGGACAGGGGGAGAACAAGAGAGACCCAGTACTTC.

This clonotype occurred once. The rearrangement links TRBV20-1 to TRBJ1-5; a weak D match, TRBD1 (6 bases). Trimming stripped 3 bases from V and 11 bases from J, with 17 bases between. This CDR3 contains 13 residues. Germline loops: CDR1 DFQATT, CDR2 SNEGSKA (reference sequence). DNA of the CDR3: TGCAGTGCTAGGGGGGCAACCAAGGCCACCCAGCATTTT. Protein: CSARGATKATQHF.

A few counts support this clonotype. The chain carries TRBV30 and TRBJ1-1; no reliable D call. The CDR3 runs to 12 residues. V gave up 5 bases and J gave up 5 bases, with 12 bases separating them. The germline V gene has CDR1 GTSNPN and CDR2 SVGIG (reference sequence). CDR3 protein: CAWQAGSTEAFF. The CDR3 DNA is TGTGCCTGGCAGGCAGGCTCGACTGAAGCTTTCTTT.